The clone carrying this TCR beta chain was detected ten times or more. cDNA libraries of TCR beta carried unique molecular identifiers. Each CDR3 protein is one row after TCRdb ran MiXCR on the PCR reads. This sample has roughly 400,000 distinct CDR3 sequences, with over 30% found just once. This record belongs to a study of post-analysis software for immune sequencing data. The sample comprised blood. The clonotype originates from a girl aged 2 to 10 with multiple sclerosis.

Here the CDR3 reads CASSPRDTYEQYF. Written as DNA, the CDR3 is TGTGCCAGCAGTCCCCGGGACACCTACGAGCAGTACTTC. The V gene is TRBV7-9, the J gene TRBJ2-7, with a weak D call TRBD1 (6 bases). V was clipped by 6 bases and J by 2 bases, with 11 bases between them. Germline V CDR1 and CDR2: SEHNR, FQNEAQ (reference sequence). CDR3 length: 13 amino acids.